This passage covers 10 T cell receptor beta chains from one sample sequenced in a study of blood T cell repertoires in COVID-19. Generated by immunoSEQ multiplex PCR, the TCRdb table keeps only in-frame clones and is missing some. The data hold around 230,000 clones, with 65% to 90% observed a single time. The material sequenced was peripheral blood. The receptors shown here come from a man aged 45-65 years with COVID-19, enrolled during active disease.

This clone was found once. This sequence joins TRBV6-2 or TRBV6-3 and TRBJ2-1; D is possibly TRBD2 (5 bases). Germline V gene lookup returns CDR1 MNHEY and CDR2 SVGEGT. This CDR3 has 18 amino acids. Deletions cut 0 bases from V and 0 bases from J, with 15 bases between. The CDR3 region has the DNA TGTGCCAGCAGTTACTCGAGGGCTTCTCCATCCTCCTACAATGAGCAGTTCTTC. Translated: CASSYSRASPSSYNEQFF.

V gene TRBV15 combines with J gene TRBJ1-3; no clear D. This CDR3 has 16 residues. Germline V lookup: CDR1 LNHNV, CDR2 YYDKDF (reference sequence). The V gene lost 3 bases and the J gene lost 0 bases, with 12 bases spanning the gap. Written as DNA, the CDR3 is TGTGCCACCAGCAGGGGTACAGACGGCTCTGGAAACACCATATATTTT. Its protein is CATSRGTDGSGNTIYF.

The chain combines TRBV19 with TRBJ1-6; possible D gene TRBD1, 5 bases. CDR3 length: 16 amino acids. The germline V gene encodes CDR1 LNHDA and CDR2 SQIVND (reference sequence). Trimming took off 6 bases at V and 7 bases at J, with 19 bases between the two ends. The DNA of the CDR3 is TGTGCCAGTAGGGGAGGTTCTGGGGGATGGAATTCACCCCTCCACTTT. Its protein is CASRGGSGGWNSPLHF.

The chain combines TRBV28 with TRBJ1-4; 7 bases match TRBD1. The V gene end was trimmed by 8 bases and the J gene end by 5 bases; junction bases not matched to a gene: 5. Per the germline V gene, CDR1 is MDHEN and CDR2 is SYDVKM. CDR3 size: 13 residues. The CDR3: CASLGQQNEKLFF. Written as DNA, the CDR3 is TGTGCCAGCCTGGGACAGCAAAATGAAAAACTGTTTTTT.

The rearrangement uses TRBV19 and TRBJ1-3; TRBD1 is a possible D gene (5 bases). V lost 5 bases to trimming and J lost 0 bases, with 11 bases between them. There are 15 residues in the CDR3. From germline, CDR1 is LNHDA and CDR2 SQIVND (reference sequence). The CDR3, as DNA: TGTGCCAGTAGTCACAGGCTTCACTCTGGAAACACCATATATTTT. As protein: CASSHRLHSGNTIYF.

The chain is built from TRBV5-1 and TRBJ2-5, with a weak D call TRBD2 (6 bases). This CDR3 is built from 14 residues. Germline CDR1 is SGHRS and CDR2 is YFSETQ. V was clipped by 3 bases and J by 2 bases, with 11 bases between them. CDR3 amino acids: CASSWWAGQETQYF. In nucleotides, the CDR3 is TGCGCCAGCAGCTGGTGGGCGGGACAAGAGACCCAGTACTTC.

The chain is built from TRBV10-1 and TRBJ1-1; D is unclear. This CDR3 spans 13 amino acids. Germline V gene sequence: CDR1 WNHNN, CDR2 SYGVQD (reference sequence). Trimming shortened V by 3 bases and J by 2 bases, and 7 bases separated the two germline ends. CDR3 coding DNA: TGCGCCAGCAGTGAAACACGTAACACTGAAGCTTTCTTT. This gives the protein CASSETRNTEAFF.

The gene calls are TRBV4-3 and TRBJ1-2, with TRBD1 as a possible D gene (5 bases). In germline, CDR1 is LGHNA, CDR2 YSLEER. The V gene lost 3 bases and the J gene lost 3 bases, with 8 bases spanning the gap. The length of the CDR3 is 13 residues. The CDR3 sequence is CASSQDMDYGYTF. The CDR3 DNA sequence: TGCGCCAGCAGCCAGGACATGGACTATGGCTACACCTTC.

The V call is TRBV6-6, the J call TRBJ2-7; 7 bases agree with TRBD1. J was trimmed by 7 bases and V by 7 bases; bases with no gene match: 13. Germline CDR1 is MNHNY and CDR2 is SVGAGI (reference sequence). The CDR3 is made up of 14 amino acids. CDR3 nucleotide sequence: TGTGCCAGCAAGCGCGCCGGGACAGTGTGGGAGCAGTACTTC. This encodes CASKRAGTVWEQYF.

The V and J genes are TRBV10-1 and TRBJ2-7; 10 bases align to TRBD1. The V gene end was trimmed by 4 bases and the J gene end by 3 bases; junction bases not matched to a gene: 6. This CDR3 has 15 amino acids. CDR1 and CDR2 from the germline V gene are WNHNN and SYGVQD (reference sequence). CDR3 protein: CASSAPGTGVYEQYF. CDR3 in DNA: TGCGCCAGCAGTGCCCCCGGGACAGGGGTCTACGAGCAGTACTTC.